This entry describes one T cell receptor (beta chain). No antigen is known for it. These data belong to a study of identical twins. A single record per CDR3 protein comes from TCRdb applying MiXCR to the 5' RACE reads. The sample lists some 300,000 distinct CDR3 sequences, roughly an eighth occurring once. The CDR3 is 14 amino acids. The germline V and J ends were trimmed by 6 bases and 6 bases, with 16 bases remaining between them. The germline V gene encodes CDR1 MNHNS and CDR2 SASEGT. General study points: Reduced insertions were recorded for abundant cord blood beta clonotypes, with no such pattern in memory repertoires. Conclusions came from cross-sectional statistical analysis, not from following the same donors.

The same sample was also studied in work on yellow fever vaccine responses in identical twins.

V usage is TRBV6-1 and J usage is TRBJ2-3; no reliable D call. The sample consisted of CD8+ T cells sorted from blood. The TCR comes from a woman younger than 35 in good health. Here the CDR3 reads CASSPRVHSDTQYF. CDR3 nucleotides: TGTGCCAGCAGCCCCCGGGTCCACTCTGATACGCAGTATTTT.